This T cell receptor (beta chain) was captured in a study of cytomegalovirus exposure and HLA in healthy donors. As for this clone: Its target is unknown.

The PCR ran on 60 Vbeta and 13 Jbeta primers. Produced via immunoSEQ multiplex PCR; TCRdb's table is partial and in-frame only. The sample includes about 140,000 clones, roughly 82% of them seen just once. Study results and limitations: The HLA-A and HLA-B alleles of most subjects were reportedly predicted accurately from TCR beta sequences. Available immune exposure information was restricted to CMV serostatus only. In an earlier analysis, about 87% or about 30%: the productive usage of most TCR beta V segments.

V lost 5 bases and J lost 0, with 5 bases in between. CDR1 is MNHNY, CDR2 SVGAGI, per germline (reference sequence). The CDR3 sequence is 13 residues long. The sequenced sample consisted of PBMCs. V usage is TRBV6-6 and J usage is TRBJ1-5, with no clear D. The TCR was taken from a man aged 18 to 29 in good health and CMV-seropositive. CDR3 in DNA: TGTGCCAGCAGTCGGGATAGCAATCAGCCCCAGCATTTT. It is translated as CASSRDSNQPQHF.